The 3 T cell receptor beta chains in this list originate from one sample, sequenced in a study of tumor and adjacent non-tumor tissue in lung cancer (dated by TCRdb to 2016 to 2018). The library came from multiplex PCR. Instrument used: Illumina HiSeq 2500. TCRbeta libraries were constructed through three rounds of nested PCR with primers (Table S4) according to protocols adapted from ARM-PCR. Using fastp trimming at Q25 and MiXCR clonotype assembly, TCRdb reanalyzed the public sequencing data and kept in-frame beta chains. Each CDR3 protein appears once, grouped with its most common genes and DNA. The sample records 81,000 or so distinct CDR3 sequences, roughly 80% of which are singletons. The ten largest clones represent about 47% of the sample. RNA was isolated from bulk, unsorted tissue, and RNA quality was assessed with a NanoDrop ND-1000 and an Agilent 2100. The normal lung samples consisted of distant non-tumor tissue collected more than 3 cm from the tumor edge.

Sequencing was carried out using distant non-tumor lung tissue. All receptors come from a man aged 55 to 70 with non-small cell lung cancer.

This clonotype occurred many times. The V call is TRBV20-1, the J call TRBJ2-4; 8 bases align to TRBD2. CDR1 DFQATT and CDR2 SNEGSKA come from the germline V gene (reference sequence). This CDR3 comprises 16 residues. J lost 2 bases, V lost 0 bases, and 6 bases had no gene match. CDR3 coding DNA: TGCAGTGCTAGAGATTTAAGCGGGAGCACCAAAAACATTCAGTACTTC. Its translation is CSARDLSGSTKNIQYF.

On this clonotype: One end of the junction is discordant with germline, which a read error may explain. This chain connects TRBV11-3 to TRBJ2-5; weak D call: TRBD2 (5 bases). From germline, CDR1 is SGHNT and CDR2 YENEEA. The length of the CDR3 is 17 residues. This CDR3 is CASSLDPGARMGETQYF. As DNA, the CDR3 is TGTGCCAGCAGCTTAGATCCTGGCGCGAGGATGGGAGAGACTCAGTACTTC. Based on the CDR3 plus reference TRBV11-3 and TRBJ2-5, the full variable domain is EAGVVQSPRYKIIEKKQPVAFWCNPISGHNTLYWYLQNLGQGPELLIRYENEEAVDDSQLPKDRFSAERLKGVDSTLKIQPAELGDSAVYLCASSLDPGARMGETQYFGPGTRLLVL.

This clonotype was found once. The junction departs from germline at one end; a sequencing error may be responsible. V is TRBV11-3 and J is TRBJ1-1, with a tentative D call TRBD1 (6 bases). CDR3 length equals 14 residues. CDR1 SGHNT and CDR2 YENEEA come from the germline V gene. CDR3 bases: TGCACCAGCAACACACAGGGACGAAACACTGAAGCTTTCTTT. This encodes CTSNTQGRNTEAFF. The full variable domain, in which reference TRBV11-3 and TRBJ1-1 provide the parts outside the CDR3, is EAGVVQSPRYKIIEKKQPVAFWCNPISGHNTLYWYLQNLGQGPELLIRYENEEAVDDSQLPKDRFSAERLKGVDSTLKIQPAELGDSAVYLCTSNTQGRNTEAFFGQGTRLTVV.